This T cell receptor beta chain was profiled in a study of T-cell memory formation after mild COVID-19. General study points: The authors left the SARS-CoV-2 specificity of second-wave clones peaking on day 37 unconfirmed. Some clones that responded were present in memory (sampled pre-infection), which suggests cross-reactive memory joined. Among clones contracting day 15 to 85, CD4/CD8 was balanced, whereas later expanders leaned CD4+.

There are many counts of this clonotype. What it recognizes is unknown. Trimming left V 2 bases short and J 2 bases short, with 7 bases between. This CDR3 region has 13 residues. Germline CDR1 reads MDHEN; CDR2 reads SYDVKM. cDNA libraries for TCR alpha and TCR beta, carrying sample barcodes and UMIs, came from 5'RACE with constant-segment primers. TCRdb used MiXCR to reprocess the 5' RACE reads, holding one entry per CDR3 protein. The sample shows 300,000 to 350,000 distinct CDR3 sequences, over 11% of them seen only once. V and J are TRBV28 and TRBJ2-7; D is uncertain. The source of this sequence is a man younger than 35 who had mild COVID-19 (a few samples of this study predate the infection). Cell type and time point are not known. Sequencing input: PBMCs or a T cell subset sorted from them (not recorded which). The CDR3 DNA reads as TGTGCCAGCAGTTTAGCCAGAACCTACGAGCAGTACGTC. The encoded protein is CASSLARTYEQYV.